The 4 T cell receptor beta chains listed next were all sequenced from one sample in a study of cytomegalovirus exposure and HLA in healthy donors (dated by TCRdb to 2017 to 2019). Receptors were amplified or captured by the immunoSEQ multiplex PCR assay. For the multiplex PCR, a mixture combining 60 forward primers for TCR Vbeta segments and 13 reverse primers for TCR Jbeta segments was used. TCRdb holds this immuneACCESS table with in-frame rearrangements only. Some clones are missing; in checked studies, unresolved V genes explain under half, and the rest has no known cause. The sample contains roughly 120,000 clones, around 70% of them found a single time. Approximately 2.1% of the sample lies in the top ten. The specimen sequenced was PBMCs. These receptors came from a woman aged 40 to 50 in good health and CMV-seropositive.

The chain employs TRBV19 and TRBJ2-1; 14 bases map to TRBD2. With 5 bases clipped from V and 7 bases from J, the junction kept 7 bases outside the gene matches. The germline V gene encodes CDR1 LNHDA and CDR2 SQIVND (reference sequence). This CDR3 region has 16 residues. Written as DNA, the CDR3 is TGTGCCAGTAGTTCGACTAGCGGGAGGGCCAGAAATGAGCAGTTCTTC. The encoded protein is CASSSTSGRARNEQFF.

The chain links TRBV5-1 to TRBJ2-7, with a tentative D call TRBD2 (6 bases). This CDR3 is 13 amino acids long. Per the germline V gene, CDR1 is SGHRS and CDR2 is YFSETQ. V gave up 4 bases and J gave up 7 bases, with 15 bases separating them. This CDR3 is CASSAGLLAEQYF. CDR3 nucleotide sequence: TGCGCCAGCAGCGCGGGACTCCTAGCTGAGCAGTACTTC.

The rearrangement uses TRBV5-6 and TRBJ1-2; no firm D call. Germline V gene lookup returns CDR1 SGHDT and CDR2 YYEEEE. Trimming removed 4 bases at V and 4 bases at J, with 8 bases between. The CDR3 is 12 residues long. The CDR3 DNA sequence: TGTGCCAGCAGCATACAGCTCTATGGCTACACCTTC. Translated: CASSIQLYGYTF.

This chain uses TRBV7-2 with TRBJ2-6, with D tentatively TRBD2 (6 bases). CDR3 length equals 17 residues. Trimming stripped 1 base from V and 0 bases from J, with 10 bases between. Germline V gene data show CDR1 as SGHTA and CDR2 as FQGNSA. CDR3 nucleotide sequence: TGTGCCAGCAGCTTAGGACGGGGGTCCTCTGGGGCCAACGTCCTGACTTTC. As protein: CASSLGRGSSGANVLTF.